These 11 T cell receptor beta chains were all obtained from the same sample, sequenced in a study of cytomegalovirus exposure and HLA in healthy donors. Sequenced by immunoSEQ multiplex PCR; TCRdb stores in-frame clones only, minus some. The sample gives roughly 140,000 clones, 88% of which show up once; roughly 7.7% is in the top ten. Sequenced sample: PBMCs. The receptors were gathered from a woman aged 18-30 years in good health and CMV-seropositive.

The J gene is TRBJ2-3, the V gene TRBV9; 13 nucleotides line up with TRBD2. There are 18 residues in the CDR3. Germline-derived CDR1 and CDR2 are SGDLS and YYNGEE. V shed 3 bases and J 2 bases; nucleotides not matched to a gene: 9. CDR3 loop: CASSATPGLAGHTDTQYF. The CDR3 DNA reads as TGTGCCAGCAGCGCGACGCCGGGACTAGCGGGGCACACAGATACGCAGTATTTT.

The chain combines TRBV6-5 with TRBJ2-3; weak D call: TRBD2 (6 bases). V was clipped by 6 bases and J by 2 bases, with 12 bases between them. The germline gives CDR1 MNHEY, CDR2 SVGAGI. This CDR3 is 14 amino acids long. The CDR3 region is CASSSGVPTDTQYF. For the CDR3, the DNA is TGTGCCAGCAGCTCGGGAGTCCCCACAGATACGCAGTATTTT.

CDR3 region: CASRRTGALFTDTQYF. For the CDR3, the DNA is TGTGCCAGTAGGCGTACAGGAGCCCTTTTCACAGATACGCAGTATTTT. V gene TRBV19 combines with J gene TRBJ2-3, with a weak D call TRBD1 (5 bases). Trimming removed 6 bases at V and 2 bases at J, with 18 bases between. This CDR3 is built from 16 residues. Germline CDR1 and CDR2: LNHDA and SQIVND (reference sequence).

The sample holds many counts of this clone. The rearrangement joins TRBV29-1 to TRBJ1-1; D unclear. CDR3 length: 11 residues. Trimming stripped 6 bases from V and 1 base from J, with 6 bases between. Germline V gene sequence: CDR1 SQVTM, CDR2 ANQGSEA. The DNA of the CDR3 is TGCAGCGTCGGGGAGAACACTGAAGCTTTCTTT. Amino acid sequence: CSVGENTEAFF.

V is TRBV5-1 and J is TRBJ2-3, with a tentative D call TRBD1 (6 bases). The germline V and J ends were trimmed by 5 bases and 0 bases, with 13 bases remaining between them. CDR1 and CDR2 (germline): SGHRS, YFSETQ. The CDR3 runs to 15 residues. The CDR3 region is CASSLGHASTDTQYF. In nucleotides, the CDR3 is TGCGCCAGCAGTCTGGGACACGCGAGCACAGATACGCAGTATTTT.

The chain couples TRBV5-1 to TRBJ2-3; 11 bases are a match to TRBD2. Trimming at V came to 0 bases and at J to 3 bases, leaving 6 bases not matched to a gene. From germline, CDR1 is SGHRS and CDR2 YFSETQ. CDR3 length equals 17 residues. The CDR3 nucleotides read TGCGCCAGCAGCTTGGGGCTAACTAGCGGGGGAACAGATACGCAGTATTTT. This sequence encodes CASSLGLTSGGTDTQYF.

Note on this clone: The junction departs from the called germline gene at one end, perhaps through a read error. This chain links TRBV30 with TRBJ2-4; TRBD2 agrees at 9 bases. CDR3 length: 12 amino acids. Germline CDR1 reads GTSNPN; CDR2 reads SVGIG (reference sequence). CDR3: CAWSVQLAGPSF. The CDR3 region has the DNA TGTGCCTGGAGTGTACAGCTAGCGGGACCCTCCTTC.

The rearrangement links TRBV28 to TRBJ2-7; 9 bases map to TRBD1. Germline V gene sequence: CDR1 MDHEN, CDR2 SYDVKM. The junction had 12 bases not matched to a gene; V was cut back by 6 bases and J by 6 bases. The CDR3 length is 15 residues. CDR3: CASRLSTGGWSEQYF. The CDR3 nucleotides read TGTGCCAGCAGACTCTCGACAGGGGGTTGGAGCGAGCAGTACTTC.

Here the CDR3 DNA reads TGCGCCAGCAGCTTGGTGTCCCAAAACTATGGCTACACCTTC. This codes for CASSLVSQNYGYTF. The chain joins TRBV5-1 to TRBJ1-2; D gene unclear. V was cut by 0 bases and J by 2 bases, with 8 bases left in between. Germline V CDR1 and CDR2: SGHRS, YFSETQ. This CDR3 is built from 14 residues.

Regarding this clone: Distinct nucleotide sequences in the sample also encode this CDR3. This rearrangement joins TRBV5-1 to TRBJ1-1, with TRBD1 identical over 8 bases. The CDR3 sequence is 15 residues long. V shed 0 bases, J shed 2 bases, and the junction held 3 bases outside the gene matches. Germline V gene sequence: CDR1 SGHRS, CDR2 YFSETQ. Here the CDR3 reads CASSLAGTGNTEAFF. The CDR3 DNA is TGCGCCAGCAGCTTGGCCGGGACAGGAAACACTGAAGCTTTCTTT.

CDR3 nucleotides: TGTGCCAGTAGTATGGCTAGGTCGGGGACCGGGGAGCTGTTTTTT. This codes for CASSMARSGTGELFF. This rearrangement joins TRBV19 to TRBJ2-2, with D perhaps matching TRBD2 (5 bases). CDR1 is LNHDA, CDR2 SQIVND, per germline (reference sequence). V was clipped by 3 bases and J by 5 bases, with 13 bases between them. The CDR3 spans 15 residues.